The clone carrying this T cell receptor (beta chain) was counted a single time. The antigen is not known. The record originates from a study of identical twins. Whole-study findings and limits: Without tracking the same donors, conclusions rested on cross-sectional statistical analysis.

A universal primer site came from template switching; cDNA carried unique molecular identifiers. TCRdb re-called the 5' RACE reads through MiXCR, storing one row per CDR3 protein. The repertoire holds under 350,000 distinct CDR3 sequences, with roughly 8.6% as singletons. V lost 11 bases to trimming and J lost 2 bases; unmatched junction nucleotides: 22. The CDR3 totals 18 residues. A further study also used this sample, focusing on yellow fever vaccine responses in identical twins.

Sequenced: CD8+ T cells sorted from blood. This chain joins TRBV12-3 or TRBV12-4 and TRBJ2-7, with 9 bases fitting TRBD2. This receptor was obtained from a woman between 18 and 30 years old in good health. The CDR3 sequence: CARCLLYASGKSAYEQYF. The CDR3 nucleotides read TGTGCCCGCTGTTTACTTTATGCTAGCGGGAAATCAGCCTACGAGCAGTACTTC.